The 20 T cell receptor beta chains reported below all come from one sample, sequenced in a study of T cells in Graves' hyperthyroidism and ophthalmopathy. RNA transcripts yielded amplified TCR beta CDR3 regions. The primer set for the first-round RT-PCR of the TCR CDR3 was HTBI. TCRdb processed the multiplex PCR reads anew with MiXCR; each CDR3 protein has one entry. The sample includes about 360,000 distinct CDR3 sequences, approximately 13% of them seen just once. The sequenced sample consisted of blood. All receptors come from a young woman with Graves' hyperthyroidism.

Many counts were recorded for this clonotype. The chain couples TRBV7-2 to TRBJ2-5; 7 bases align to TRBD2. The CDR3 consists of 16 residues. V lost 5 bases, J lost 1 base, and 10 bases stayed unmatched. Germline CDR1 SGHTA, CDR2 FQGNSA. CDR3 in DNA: TGTGCCAGCAGCCAAGATATCACTAGCGCCCAAGAGACCCAGTACTTC. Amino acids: CASSQDITSAQETQYF.

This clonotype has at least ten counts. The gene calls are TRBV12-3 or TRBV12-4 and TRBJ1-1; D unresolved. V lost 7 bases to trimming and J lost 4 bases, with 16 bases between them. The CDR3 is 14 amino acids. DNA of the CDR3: TGTGCCAGCACCTTCCTGATGGCGGGCACTGAAGCTTTCTTT. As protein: CASTFLMAGTEAFF.

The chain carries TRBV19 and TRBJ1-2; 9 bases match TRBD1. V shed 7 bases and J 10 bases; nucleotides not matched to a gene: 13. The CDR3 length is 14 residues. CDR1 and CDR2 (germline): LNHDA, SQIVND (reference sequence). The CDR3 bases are TGTGCCAGTACCTCGGACAGGGGAGGGGAGAACTACACCTTC. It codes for CASTSDRGGENYTF.

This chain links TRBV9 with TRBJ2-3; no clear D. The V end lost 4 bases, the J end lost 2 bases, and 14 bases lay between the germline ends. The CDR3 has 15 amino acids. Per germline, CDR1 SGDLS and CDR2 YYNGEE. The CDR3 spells CASSPDRLPTDTQYF. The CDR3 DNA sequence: TGTGCCAGCAGCCCGGACCGATTACCCACAGATACGCAGTATTTT. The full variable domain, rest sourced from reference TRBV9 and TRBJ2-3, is DSGVTQTPKHLITATGQRVTLRCSPRSGDLSVYWYQQSLDQGLQFLIQYYNGEERAKGNILERFSAQQFPDLHSELNLSSLELGDSALYFCASSPDRLPTDTQYFGPGTRLTVL.

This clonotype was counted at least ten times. CDR3 loop: CASSQTGGVNEQFF. The CDR3 DNA reads TGTGCCAGCAGCCAGACAGGAGGGGTCAATGAGCAGTTCTTC. The chain couples TRBV13 to TRBJ2-1; D may match TRBD1 or TRBD2 (6 bases each). The ends were cut back, 5 bases at V and 6 bases at J, with 14 bases in the middle. The V gene's germline CDR1 is PRHDT and CDR2 FYEKMQ (reference sequence). CDR3 length: 14 amino acids.

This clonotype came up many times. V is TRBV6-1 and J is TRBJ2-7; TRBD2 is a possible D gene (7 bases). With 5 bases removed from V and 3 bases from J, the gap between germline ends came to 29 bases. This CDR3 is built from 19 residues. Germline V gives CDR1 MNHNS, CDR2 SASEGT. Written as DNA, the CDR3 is TGTGCCAGCAGTCCGTTTATTGACACCGGGGGGCGGACGCTCTACGAGCAGTACTTC. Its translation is CASSPFIDTGGRTLYEQYF.

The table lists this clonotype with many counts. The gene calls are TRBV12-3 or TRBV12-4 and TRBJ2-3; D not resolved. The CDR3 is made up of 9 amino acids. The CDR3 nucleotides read TGTGTCCCCGGGGATACGCAGTATTTT. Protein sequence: CVPGDTQYF.

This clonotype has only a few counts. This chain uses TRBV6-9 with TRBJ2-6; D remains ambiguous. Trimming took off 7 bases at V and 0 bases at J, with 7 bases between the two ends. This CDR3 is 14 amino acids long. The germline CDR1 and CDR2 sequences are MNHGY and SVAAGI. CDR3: CASIWSSGANVLTF. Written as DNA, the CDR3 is TGTGCCAGCATTTGGAGCTCTGGGGCCAACGTCCTGACTTTC.

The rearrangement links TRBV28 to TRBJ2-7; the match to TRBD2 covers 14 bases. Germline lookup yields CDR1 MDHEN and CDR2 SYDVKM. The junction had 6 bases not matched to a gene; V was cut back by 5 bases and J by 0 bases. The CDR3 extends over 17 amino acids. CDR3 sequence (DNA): TGTGCCAGCAGTCCGGGGGGACTAGCGGGGGCCTCCTACGAGCAGTACTTC. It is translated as CASSPGGLAGASYEQYF.

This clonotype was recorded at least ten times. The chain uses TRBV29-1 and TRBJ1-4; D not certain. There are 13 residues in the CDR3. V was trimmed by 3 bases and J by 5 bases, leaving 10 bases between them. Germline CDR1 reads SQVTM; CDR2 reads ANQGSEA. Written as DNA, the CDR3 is TGCAGCGTTGAGGTCGCAAAGAATGAAAAACTGTTTTTT. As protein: CSVEVAKNEKLFF.

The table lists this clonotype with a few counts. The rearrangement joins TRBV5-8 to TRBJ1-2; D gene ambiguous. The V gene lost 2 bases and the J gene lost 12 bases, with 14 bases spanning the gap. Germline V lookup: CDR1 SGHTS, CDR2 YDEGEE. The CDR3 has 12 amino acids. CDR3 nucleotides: TGTGCCAGCAGCTTTTCAGGTCTCTATCACACCTTC. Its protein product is CASSFSGLYHTF.

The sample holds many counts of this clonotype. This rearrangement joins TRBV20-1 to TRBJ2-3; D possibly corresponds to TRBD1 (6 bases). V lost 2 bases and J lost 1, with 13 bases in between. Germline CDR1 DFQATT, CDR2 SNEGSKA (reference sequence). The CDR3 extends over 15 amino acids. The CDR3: CSARRRGGRTDTQYF. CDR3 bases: TGCAGTGCTAGAAGGCGAGGGGGACGCACAGATACGCAGTATTTT.

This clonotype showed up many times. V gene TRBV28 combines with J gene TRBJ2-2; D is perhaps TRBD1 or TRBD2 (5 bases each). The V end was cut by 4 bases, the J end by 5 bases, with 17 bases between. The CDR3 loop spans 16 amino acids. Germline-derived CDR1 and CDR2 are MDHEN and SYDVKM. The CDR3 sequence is CASSSGTVSTTGELFF. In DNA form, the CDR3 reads TGTGCCAGCAGTTCCGGGACCGTTTCTACAACCGGGGAGCTGTTTTTT. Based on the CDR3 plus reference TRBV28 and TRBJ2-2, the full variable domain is DVKVTQSSRYLVKRTGEKVFLECVQDMDHENMFWYRQDPGLGLRLIYFSYDVKMKEKGDIPEGYSVSREKKERFSLILESASTNQTSMYLCASSSGTVSTTGELFFGEGSRLTVL.

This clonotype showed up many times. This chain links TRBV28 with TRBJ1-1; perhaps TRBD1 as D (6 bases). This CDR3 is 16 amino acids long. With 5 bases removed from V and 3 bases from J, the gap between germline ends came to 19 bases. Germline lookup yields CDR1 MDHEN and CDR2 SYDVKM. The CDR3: CASSPPGVGAYTEAFF. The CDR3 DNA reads TGTGCCAGCAGTCCCCCCGGGGTGGGGGCATACACTGAAGCTTTCTTT.

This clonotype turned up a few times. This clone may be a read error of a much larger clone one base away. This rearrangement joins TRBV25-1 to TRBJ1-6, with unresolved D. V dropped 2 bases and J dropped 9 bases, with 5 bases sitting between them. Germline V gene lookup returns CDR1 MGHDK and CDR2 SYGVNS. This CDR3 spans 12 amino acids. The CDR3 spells CASSESSSPLHF. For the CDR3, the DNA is TGTGCCAGCAGTGAAAGTAGTTCACCCCTCCACTTT. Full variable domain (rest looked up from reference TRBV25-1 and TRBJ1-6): EADIYQTPRYLVIGTGKKITLECSQTMGHDKMYWYQQDPGMELHLIHYSYGVNSTEKGDLSSESTVSRIRTEHFPLTLESARPSHTSQYLCASSESSSPLHFGNGTRLTVT.

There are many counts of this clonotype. This CDR3 reads CASSLNVAGLNEQFF. CDR3 nucleotides: TGTGCCAGCAGCTTAAATGTGGCGGGACTTAATGAGCAGTTCTTC. V usage is TRBV7-6 and J usage is TRBJ2-1; D is perhaps TRBD2 (6 bases). The V end lost 2 bases, the J end lost 7 bases, and 15 bases lay between the germline ends. This CDR3 is built from 15 residues. CDR1 is SGHVS, CDR2 FNYEAQ, per germline.

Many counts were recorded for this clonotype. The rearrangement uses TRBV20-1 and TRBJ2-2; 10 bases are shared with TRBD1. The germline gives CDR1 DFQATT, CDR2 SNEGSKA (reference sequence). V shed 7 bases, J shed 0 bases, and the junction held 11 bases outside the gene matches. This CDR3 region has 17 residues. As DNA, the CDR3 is TGCAGTGTCTCAACTCCGGGACAGGGGACGAACACCGGGGAGCTGTTTTTT. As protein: CSVSTPGQGTNTGELFF.

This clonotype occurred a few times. CDR3 protein: CASSQDILAGVKDKNIQYF. CDR3 DNA sequence: TGTGCCAGCAGCCAAGATATACTAGCGGGAGTGAAGGACAAAAACATTCAGTACTTC. This chain uses TRBV4-2 with TRBJ2-4, with TRBD2 matching 11 bases. This CDR3 has 19 residues. V lost 0 bases, J lost 3 bases, and 10 bases stayed unmatched. The germline V gene has CDR1 LGHNA and CDR2 YNFKEQ.

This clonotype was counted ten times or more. In DNA form, the CDR3 reads TGTGCCAGCAGCGACCTGACAGGAAGCCCCCACAATGAGCAGTTCTTC. Translated: CASSDLTGSPHNEQFF. V usage is TRBV5-8 and J usage is TRBJ2-1; the D gene is possibly TRBD1 (6 bases). V dropped 4 bases and J dropped 5 bases, with 19 bases sitting between them. Germline-derived CDR1 and CDR2 are SGHTS and YDEGEE. The CDR3 is 16 residues long.

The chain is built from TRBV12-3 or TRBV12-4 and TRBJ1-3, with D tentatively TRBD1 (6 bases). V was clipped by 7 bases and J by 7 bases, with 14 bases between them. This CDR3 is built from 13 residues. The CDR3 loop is CASNFKTGNTIYF. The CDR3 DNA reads TGTGCCAGCAATTTTAAAACAGGGAACACCATATATTTT.